The next 14 T cell receptor beta chains were all read from a single sample in a study of T cells in Graves' hyperthyroidism and ophthalmopathy. Regions amplified from RNA transcripts were the TCR beta CDR3 regions. The study used the HTBI primer set for a first-round RT-PCR of the TCR CDR3. TCRdb reprocessed the multiplex PCR reads via MiXCR and lists one record per CDR3 protein. This table has around 350,000 distinct CDR3 sequences, around 13% appearing once. Sequenced input: blood. The receptors here all came from a woman between 25 and 40 years old with Graves' ophthalmopathy.

This chain links TRBV20-1 with TRBJ2-2; D may match TRBD1 or TRBD2 (6 bases each). Germline V CDR1 and CDR2: DFQATT, SNEGSKA (reference sequence). V lost 2 bases and J 4 bases, leaving 11 bases between the germline ends. This CDR3 spans 14 amino acids. CDR3 bases: TGCAGTGCTAGAAAAGGGGGGACCACCGGGGAGCTGTTTTTT. It codes for CSARKGGTTGELFF.

Ten or more counts support this clonotype. The V call is TRBV18, the J call TRBJ2-1; 16 nucleotides agree with TRBD2. Trimming at V came to 6 bases and at J to 8 bases, leaving 19 bases not matched to a gene. Per germline, CDR1 KGHSH and CDR2 LQKENI. The length of the CDR3 is 20 residues. The chain's CDR3 is CASSPKGTSGGDIRGYEQFF. The DNA of the CDR3 is TGTGCCAGCTCTCCGAAAGGGACTAGCGGGGGGGACATTCGAGGCTATGAGCAGTTCTTC.

The sample holds many counts of this clonotype. V is TRBV20-1 and J is TRBJ2-2; D remains unclear. Per germline, CDR1 DFQATT and CDR2 SNEGSKA (reference sequence). This CDR3 has 12 residues. The V end was cut by 5 bases, the J end by 4 bases, with 8 bases between. The CDR3 loop reads CSAFTPTGELFF. The CDR3 DNA follows: TGCAGTGCTTTCACGCCCACCGGGGAGCTGTTTTTT.

The rearrangement links TRBV20-1 to TRBJ2-3; D might be TRBD2 (6 bases). The CDR3 is 14 amino acids. Germline V gene lookup returns CDR1 DFQATT and CDR2 SNEGSKA (reference sequence). The V and J ends lost 2 bases and 2 bases respectively, with 11 bases between them. CDR3: CSARLATLTDTQYF. The DNA for the CDR3 is TGCAGTGCTAGACTAGCGACACTCACAGATACGCAGTATTTT.

Ten or more counts support this clonotype. This chain links TRBV20-1 with TRBJ2-7, with 8 bases identical to TRBD2. Looked up from germline, CDR1 is DFQATT and CDR2 is SNEGSKA (reference sequence). The ends lost 0 bases at V and 3 bases at J; junction bases unmatched: 10. The CDR3 loop spans 16 amino acids. The CDR3 bases are TGCAGTGCTAGAGATGCAAGAGCGGGGGTCCGCTACGAGCAGTACTTC. This codes for CSARDARAGVRYEQYF.

Comment on this clonotype: This may stem from a read error, because a much larger clone lies one nucleotide away. The chain employs TRBV10-3 and TRBJ1-2; no reliable D call. CDR1 and CDR2 from the germline V gene are ENHRY and SYGVKD. The CDR3 is made up of 14 amino acids. Trimming pared 8 bases from V and 1 base from J, leaving 14 bases between. CDR3 region: CAIGHNDNNYGYTF. Here the CDR3 DNA reads TGTGCCATCGGGCATAATGACAATAACTATGGCTACACCTTC.

Of note for this clonotype: A much more abundant neighbour one base away suggests this may be a read error. The chain joins TRBV9 to TRBJ1-1, with D perhaps matching TRBD1 (5 bases). Germline CDR1 and CDR2: SGDLS and YYNGEE. The CDR3 is made up of 15 amino acids. The CDR3 is CASSVDWYLDTEACF. Written as DNA, the CDR3 is TGTGCCAGCAGCGTAGATTGGTATTTGGACACTGAAGCTTGCTTT.

The sample holds many counts of this clonotype. The CDR3 region is CASSSSGPPFNTQYF. The CDR3, as DNA: TGTGCCAGCAGTTCGAGCGGACCTCCCTTCAATACGCAGTATTTT. This chain uses TRBV6-1 with TRBJ2-3; tentative D call: TRBD2 (5 bases). Germline V lookup: CDR1 MNHNS, CDR2 SASEGT. Deletions cut 5 bases from V and 7 bases from J, with 19 bases between. The CDR3 is 15 amino acids.

This clonotype was picked up many times. This sequence joins TRBV10-2 and TRBJ1-5; perhaps TRBD1 as D (6 bases). Trimming stripped 1 base from V and 0 bases from J, with 22 bases between. The CDR3 length is 20 residues. CDR1 is WSHSY and CDR2 is SAAADI in the germline V gene. The CDR3 DNA reads as TGCGCCAGCAGTGAGTTACAGGGTATCGCGGATCAGTATAGCAATCAGCCCCAGCATTTT. Protein product: CASSELQGIADQYSNQPQHF.

In regard to this clonotype: One end of the junction varies from germline; a read error may be responsible. The rearrangement links TRBV6-1 to TRBJ2-7, with a possible D match to TRBD2 (5 bases). The germline CDR1 and CDR2 sequences are MNHNS and SASEGT. The CDR3 consists of 14 residues. The CDR3 DNA sequence: TGTGTCAGCAGTGAACAGACGGGATCCTACGAGCAGTACTTC. This translates into CVSSEQTGSYEQYF.

This clonotype was detected many times. The chain is built from TRBV6-1 and TRBJ2-7; tentative D call: TRBD2 (6 bases). CDR1 and CDR2 from the germline V gene are MNHNS and SASEGT. V lost 7 bases, J lost 1 base, and 14 bases lay in between. This CDR3 region has 14 residues. Here the CDR3 reads CASNTGTGSYEQYF. In nucleotides, the CDR3 is TGTGCCAGCAACACCGGGACTGGGTCCTACGAGCAGTACTTC.

The V call is TRBV7-2, the J call TRBJ2-3, with D possibly matching TRBD2 (6 bases). Trimming pared 5 bases from V and 2 bases from J, leaving 17 bases between. The CDR3 extends over 16 amino acids. CDR1 and CDR2 (germline): SGHTA, FQGNSA. The CDR3 DNA follows: TGTGCCAGCAGCAGGGAGGCGACCCGGTTCACAGATACGCAGTATTTT. Amino acids: CASSREATRFTDTQYF.

The J gene is TRBJ2-5, the V gene TRBV7-2; maybe TRBD2 (6 bases). The CDR3 loop spans 13 amino acids. The ends were cut back, 2 bases at V and 5 bases at J, with 9 bases in the middle. CDR1 is SGHTA, CDR2 FQGNSA, per germline. The CDR3 DNA is TGTGCCAGCAGCTTACGGGGGTATGAGACCCAGTACTTC. Protein sequence: CASSLRGYETQYF. The full variable domain, with the rest looked up from reference TRBV7-2 and TRBJ2-5, is GAGVSQSPSNKVTEKGKDVELRCDPISGHTALYWYRQSLGQGLEFLIYFQGNSAPDKSGLPSDRFSAERTGGSVSTLTIQRTQQEDSAVYLCASSLRGYETQYFGPGTRLLVL.

This clonotype was picked up a small number of times. This chain joins TRBV7-9 and TRBJ2-2, with D possibly TRBD1 on 5 matching bases. Germline lookup yields CDR1 SEHNR and CDR2 FQNEAQ (reference sequence). The V end was cut by 7 bases, the J end by 7 bases, with 10 bases between. The CDR3 extends over 12 amino acids. The CDR3 region has the DNA TGTGCCAGCACCAAAGGGGTCGGGGAGCTGTTTTTT. Translation: CASTKGVGELFF.